This note documents a single T cell receptor beta chain sequence. One base away lies a much larger clone, so this may be a sequencing read error. The data originate from a study of shared clonotypes between healthy human individuals. The CDR3 loop spans 15 amino acids. The unsorted PBMC replicate PCRs were performed with about 290 ng DNA, 25,000 to 30,000 T cell genomes. Sequencing was performed with immunoSEQ multiplex PCR; in TCRdb, only in-frame clones are kept and a portion is missing. The data hold about 490,000 clones, with 65% to 80% observed a single time. Healthy adults negative for HIV, lacking recent acute infections or vaccinations, served as donors. The donor cohort consisted entirely of Caucasian adults residing in Nashville, Tennessee.

Source material: PBMCs. The source of this sequence is a woman in her forties in good health. Some clones in this sample may be carry-over from other donors' samples. This chain joins TRBV21-1 and TRBJ1-4. TRBV21-1 constitutes a pseudogene. The CDR3 DNA is TGTGCCAGCACCCCCAAGAACGTCGGGTCTGAAAAACTGTTTTTT. Residues: CASTPKNVGSEKLFF.